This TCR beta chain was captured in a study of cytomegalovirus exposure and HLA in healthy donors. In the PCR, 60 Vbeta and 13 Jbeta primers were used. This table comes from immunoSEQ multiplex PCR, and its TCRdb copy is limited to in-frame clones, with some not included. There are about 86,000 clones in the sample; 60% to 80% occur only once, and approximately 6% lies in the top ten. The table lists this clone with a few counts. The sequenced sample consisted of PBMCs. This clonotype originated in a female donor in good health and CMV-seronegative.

The CDR3 region is CASSEKDPGHSYNEQFF. CDR3 coding DNA: TGTGCCAGCAGTGAAAAAGACCCAGGCCACTCCTACAATGAGCAGTTCTTC. This chain joins TRBV2 and TRBJ2-1; unclear D gene. Trimming took off 2 bases at V and 0 bases at J, with 14 bases between the two ends. Germline CDR1 is SNHLY and CDR2 is FYNNEI. The CDR3 runs to 17 residues.